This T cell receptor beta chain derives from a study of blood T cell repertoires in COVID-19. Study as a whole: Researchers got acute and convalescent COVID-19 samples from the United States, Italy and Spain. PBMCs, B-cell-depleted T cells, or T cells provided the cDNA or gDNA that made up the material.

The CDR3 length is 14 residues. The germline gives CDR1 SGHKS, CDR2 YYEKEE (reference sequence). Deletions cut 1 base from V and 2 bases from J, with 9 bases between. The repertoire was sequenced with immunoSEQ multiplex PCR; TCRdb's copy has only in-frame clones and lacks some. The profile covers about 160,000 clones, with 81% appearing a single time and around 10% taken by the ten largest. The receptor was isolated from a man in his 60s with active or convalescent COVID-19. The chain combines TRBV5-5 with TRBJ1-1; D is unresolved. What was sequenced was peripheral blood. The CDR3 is CASSLHTGNTEAFF. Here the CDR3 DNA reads TGTGCCAGCAGCTTGCATACGGGAAACACTGAAGCTTTCTTT.